The T cell receptor beta chain under discussion was sequenced for a study of shared clonotypes between healthy human individuals. Naive CD8 cells were CD45RO-negative, positively selected for CCR7, excluding terminally differentiated effector memory CD45RA+ cells. All donors were healthy HIV-negative adults lacking recent acute infections or vaccinations. Only in-frame clones appear in the TCRdb table, and some are missing; sequencing was by immunoSEQ multiplex PCR. The sample shows hundreds of thousands of clones, 92% of them seen only once. CDR3 size: 15 residues. The germline CDR1 and CDR2 sequences are SNHLY and FYNNEI. V was clipped by 3 bases and J by 8 bases; unmatched bases: 8.

The TCR was taken from a man aged 30 to 39 in good health. Input material: naive CD8+ T cells sorted from blood. The J gene is TRBJ1-4, the V gene TRBV2; the match to TRBD1 covers 8 bases. In nucleotides, the CDR3 is TGTGCCAGCAGTGATATACAGGGGGTCTGGGAAAAACTGTTTTTT. This translates into CASSDIQGVWEKLFF.